A selection of T cell receptor beta chains follows, all from one sample in a study of T cell responses to AZD1222 COVID-19 vaccine. TCRdb's copy holds only in-frame clones and misses some; the assay was immunoSEQ multiplex PCR. This sample has 120,000 or so clones, with about 89% found just once. The source material was peripheral blood, sampled on day 0 of AZD1222 vaccination. Every receptor here comes from an adult in good health. Both conserved end residues are part of each CDR3. A D gene is named only where the DNA matches it firmly. Not all rows give a size; the values are once, few, many and, for expanded clones, a class.

CDR3aa,CDR3nt,abundance,v_gene,j_gene,d_gene
CASSLRTSGRAITGELFF,TGTGCCAGCAGCCTCCGGACTAGCGGGAGGGCCATAACCGGGGAGCTGTTTTTT,.,TRBV7-8,TRBJ2-2,TRBD2
CASKNEGVEAFF,TGTGCCAGTAAGAATGAGGGGGTAGAAGCTTTCTTT,.,TRBV19,TRBJ1-1,.
CASLNNEQFF,TGTGCCAGTCTCAACAATGAGCAGTTCTTC,.,TRBV2,TRBJ2-1,.
CASSQVGSLHF,TGTGCCAGCAGCCAAGTGGGATCCCTCCACTTT,.,TRBV3-1/TRBV3-2,TRBJ1-6,.
CASSLEVGPHMNTEAFF,TGCGCCAGCAGCTTGGAGGTAGGGCCTCATATGAACACTGAAGCTTTCTTT,.,TRBV5-1,TRBJ1-1,.
CASSLPGADTQYF,TGTGCCAGCAGCTTGCCGGGGGCCGATACGCAGTATTTT,.,TRBV5-4,TRBJ2-3,.
CASSPNSQGREPQHF,TGCGCCAGCAGCCCTAATTCGCAGGGACGGGAACCCCAGCATTTT,.,TRBV4-3,TRBJ1-5,.
CASSVARGLAGETQYF,TGTGCCAGCAGTGTCGCGAGGGGACTAGCAGGAGAGACCCAGTACTTC,once,TRBV27,TRBJ2-5,TRBD2
CASSQGTALNTEAFF,TGCGCCAGCAGCCAAGGGACAGCTTTGAACACTGAAGCTTTCTTT,.,TRBV4-1,TRBJ1-1,.
CASSEFATGYSNQPQHF,TGTGCCAGCAGTGAATTTGCGACAGGGTATAGCAATCAGCCCCAGCATTTT,.,TRBV2,TRBJ1-5,TRBD1
CASSLLLRPREGYTF,TGTGCCAGCAGTTTACTCTTAAGGCCCAGGGAGGGCTACACCTTC,.,TRBV28,TRBJ1-2,.
CASSYTGLAIYEQYF,TGTGCCAGCAGTTACACCGGACTAGCCATCTACGAGCAGTACTTC,.,TRBV6-2/TRBV6-3,TRBJ2-7,TRBD2
CASSLRGVLMEQYF,TGTGCCAGCAGCTTGCGGGGGGTCCTGATGGAGCAGTACTTC,.,TRBV3-1/TRBV3-2,TRBJ2-7,TRBD2
CASSGGDRVGGYTF,TGTGCCAGCAGCGGAGGGGACAGGGTTGGTGGCTACACCTTC,.,TRBV7-9,TRBJ1-2,TRBD1
CASSLDRGSSYNEQFF,TGTGCCAGCAGTCTAGATCGCGGTAGCTCCTACAATGAGCAGTTCTTC,.,TRBV27,TRBJ2-1,.
CASSAQGFGGDEQFF,TGTGCCAGCAGTGCACAGGGGTTTGGGGGGGATGAGCAGTTCTTC,.,TRBV27,TRBJ2-1,.
CASSDLGTDTQYF,TGTGCCAGCAGTGACCTAGGCACAGATACGCAGTATTTT,.,TRBV25-1,TRBJ2-3,.
CASNGHGRAGDTQYF,TGTGCCAGCAATGGTCACGGGAGGGCCGGGGATACGCAGTATTTT,.,TRBV27,TRBJ2-3,TRBD2
CASSPPGTAISYEQYF,TGTGCCAGCTCACCCCCCGGGACAGCAATCTCCTACGAGCAGTACTTC,.,TRBV18,TRBJ2-7,TRBD1